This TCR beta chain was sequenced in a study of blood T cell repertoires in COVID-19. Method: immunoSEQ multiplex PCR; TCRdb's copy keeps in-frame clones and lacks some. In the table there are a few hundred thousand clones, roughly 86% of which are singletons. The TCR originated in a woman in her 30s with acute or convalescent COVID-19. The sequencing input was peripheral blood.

CDR3 amino acids: CASSQVGQGTGGYTF. The DNA for the CDR3 is TGTGCCAGCAGCCAAGTAGGGCAGGGAACGGGTGGCTACACCTTC. This rearrangement joins TRBV3-1 (or the pseudogene TRBV3-2) to TRBJ1-2, with a possible D match to TRBD1 (5 bases). V dropped 1 base and J dropped 7 bases, with 16 bases sitting between them. CDR1 is LGHDT, CDR2 YNNKEL, per germline (reference sequence). The CDR3 contains 15 residues.